These 7 T cell receptor beta chains were all obtained from the same sample, sequenced in a study of cytotoxic CD8 clonotypes in ibrutinib-treated CLL. The protocol was immunoSEQ multiplex PCR, while the TCRdb copy is restricted to in-frame clones and leaves out a portion. Seen here are about 84,000 clones, 70% to 90% observed once, and the top ten hold approximately 5.4%. The material was PBMCs, obtained before ibrutinib treatment. All receptors derive from a human donor with chronic lymphocytic leukemia.

The J gene is TRBJ2-7, the V gene TRBV27; D gene ambiguous. CDR1 MNHEY and CDR2 SMNVEV come from the germline V gene (reference sequence). There are 15 residues in the CDR3. V was clipped by 3 bases and J by 0 bases, with 12 bases between them. The CDR3 region is CASSFGGSISYEQYF. Here the CDR3 DNA reads TGTGCCAGCAGTTTCGGTGGTTCGATCTCCTACGAGCAGTACTTC.

A few counts support this clone. CDR3 in DNA: TGTGCCAGCAGTCCCGGAGGCCCCACATATGGCTACACCTTC. Its protein product is CASSPGGPTYGYTF. The chain recombines TRBV6-5 with TRBJ1-2; D gene uncertain. This CDR3 contains 14 residues. Germline V gene sequence: CDR1 MNHEY, CDR2 SVGAGI. V was cut by 5 bases and J by 5 bases, with 15 bases left in between.

This clone was seen more than once but under ten times. V and J are TRBV5-1 and TRBJ1-1; D uncertain. CDR1 is SGHRS and CDR2 is YFSETQ in the germline V gene. The length of the CDR3 is 15 residues. V lost 4 bases to trimming and J lost 0 bases, with 13 bases between them. The CDR3 DNA reads as TGCGCCAGCAGCCTAGGCGGTGTTATGAACACTGAAGCTTTCTTT. It specifies CASSLGGVMNTEAFF.

The CDR3 reads CASRGQGYSGNTIYF. In DNA, the CDR3 is TGTGCCAGCAGGGGACAGGGGTACTCTGGAAACACCATATATTTT. V gene TRBV6-6 combines with J gene TRBJ1-3, with 10 positions matching TRBD1. J gave up 0 bases and V 6 bases, and 2 bases lay outside the gene matches. Looked up from germline, CDR1 is MNHNY and CDR2 is SVGAGI (reference sequence). The CDR3 runs to 15 residues.

This chain connects TRBV5-6 to TRBJ1-1; D perhaps matches TRBD1 (5 bases). The CDR3 runs to 15 residues. With 0 bases removed from V and 5 bases from J, the gap between germline ends came to 14 bases. CDR1 and CDR2 (germline): SGHDT, YYEEEE. The CDR3 nucleotides are TGTGCCAGCAGCTTGGCCTCGACGGGGGTTACTGAAGCTTTCTTT. Translated, it gives CASSLASTGVTEAFF.

The chain has TRBV6-5 and TRBJ2-1; D is perhaps TRBD1 (5 bases). Germline V gene sequence: CDR1 MNHEY, CDR2 SVGAGI. This CDR3 spans 15 amino acids. Trimming took off 3 bases at V and 10 bases at J, with 19 bases between the two ends. The CDR3 here is CASSYASIPAGEQFF. The CDR3 nucleotides read TGTGCCAGCAGTTATGCGTCTATCCCGGCAGGGGAGCAGTTCTTC.

This rearrangement joins TRBV6-5 to TRBJ2-7; the D gene could be TRBD1 or TRBD2 (5 bases each). Trimming cost V 7 bases and J 0 bases, with 16 bases left between them. The CDR3 consists of 15 residues. Germline values: CDR1 MNHEY, CDR2 SVGAGI. CDR3: CASTPGPESSYEQYF. The DNA for the CDR3 is TGTGCCAGCACCCCGGGACCGGAGAGCTCCTACGAGCAGTACTTC.